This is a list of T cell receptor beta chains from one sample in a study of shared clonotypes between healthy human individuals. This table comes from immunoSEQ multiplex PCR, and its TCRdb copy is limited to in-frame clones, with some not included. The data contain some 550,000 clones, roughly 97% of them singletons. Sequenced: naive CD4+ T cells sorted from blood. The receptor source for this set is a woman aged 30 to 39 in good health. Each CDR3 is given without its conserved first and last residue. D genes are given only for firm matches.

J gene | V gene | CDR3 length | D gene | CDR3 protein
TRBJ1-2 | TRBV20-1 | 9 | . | SARSPDGYT
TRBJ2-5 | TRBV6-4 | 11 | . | ASSRDGQETQY
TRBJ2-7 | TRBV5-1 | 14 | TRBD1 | ASSSRRDRGSYEQY
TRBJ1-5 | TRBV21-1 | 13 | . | ASSKKGDRVQPQH
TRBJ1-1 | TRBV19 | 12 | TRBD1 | ASRTTGGNTEAF
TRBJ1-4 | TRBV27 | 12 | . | ASSPRQDNEKLF
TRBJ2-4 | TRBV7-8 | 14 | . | ASSKDRFLTKNIQY
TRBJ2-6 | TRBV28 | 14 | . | ASSWRLHSGANVLT
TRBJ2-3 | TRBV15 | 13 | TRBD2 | ATSRRAGAGDTQY
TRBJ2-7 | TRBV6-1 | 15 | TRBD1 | AISESNRGLPSYEQY
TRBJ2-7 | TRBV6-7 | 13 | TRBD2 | ASSYGDYSSYEQY
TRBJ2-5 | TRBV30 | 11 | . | AWSVEYQETQY
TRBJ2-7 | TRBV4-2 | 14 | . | ASSQDRVTGEKGPY
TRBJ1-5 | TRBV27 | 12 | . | AFPEGYSNQPQH
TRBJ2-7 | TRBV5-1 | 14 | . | ASSLGAWQGDYEQY
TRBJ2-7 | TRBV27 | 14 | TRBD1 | ASSLSGTGTSYEQY
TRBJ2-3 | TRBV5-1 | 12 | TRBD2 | ASSPTSGAGTQY
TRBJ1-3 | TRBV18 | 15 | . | ASSPVAGQSSGNTIY
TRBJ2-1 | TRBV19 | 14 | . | ASTSDPGNSYNEQF
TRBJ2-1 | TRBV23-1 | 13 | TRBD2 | ASSQFLAGGVEQF
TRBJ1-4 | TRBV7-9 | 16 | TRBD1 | ASSLGDRRTLFNEKLF
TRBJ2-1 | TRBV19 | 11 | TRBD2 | ASSLAALNEQF